The 14 T cell receptor beta chains in this list originate from one sample, sequenced in a study of Ad26.COV2.S vaccination and SARS-CoV-2 variants. Profiling relied on immunoSEQ multiplex PCR, and the TCRdb table lists in-frame clones only, not all of them. This table has some 350,000 clones, around 84% appearing once. Treatment: 19 received Ad26.COV2.S at low or high dose, single or two shots; about 5 received placebo; per-sample allocation not given. Sample collection was performed on day 63 after the first vaccine or placebo injection. Sequences were derived from peripheral blood, sampled in a trial of Ad26.COV2.S vaccine versus placebo. The receptors originated from a person aged 18 to 65 who received the Ad26.COV2.S COVID-19 vaccine or a placebo.

J is TRBJ1-4 and V is TRBV5-6, with D unresolved. Trimming removed 2 bases at V and 9 bases at J, with 8 bases between. There are 12 residues in the CDR3. Germline V CDR1 and CDR2: SGHDT, YYEEEE. CDR3 sequence: CASSLGRKKLFF. CDR3 in DNA: TGTGCCAGCAGCTTAGGGAGGAAAAAACTGTTTTTT.

The rearrangement uses TRBV9 and TRBJ1-6; D not resolved. The CDR3 extends over 13 amino acids. Per germline, CDR1 SGDLS and CDR2 YYNGEE. The V gene lost 0 bases and the J gene lost 5 bases, with 3 bases spanning the gap. CDR3 sequence (DNA): TGTGCCAGCAGCGTAGTGGATAATTCACCCCTCCACTTT. Its protein is CASSVVDNSPLHF.

The V gene is TRBV5-1, the J gene TRBJ2-2; 7 bases agree with TRBD1. CDR1 and CDR2 from the germline V gene are SGHRS and YFSETQ. J was trimmed by 1 base and V by 0 bases; bases with no gene match: 0. This CDR3 region has 15 residues. The CDR3 DNA reads as TGCGCCAGCAGCTTGGGACAGGGGAACACCGGGGAGCTGTTTTTT. As protein: CASSLGQGNTGELFF.

V is TRBV7-9 and J is TRBJ2-6, with D perhaps matching TRBD2 (5 bases). The ends were cut back, 5 bases at V and 4 bases at J, with 18 bases in the middle. Germline V gene sequence: CDR1 SEHNR, CDR2 FQNEAQ (reference sequence). This CDR3 has 17 amino acids. CDR3 nucleotides: TGTGCCAGCAGCCCCTCCTTCGTGGTAGCGGGGGCCAACGTCCTGACTTTC. Protein sequence: CASSPSFVVAGANVLTF.

The V call is TRBV4-1, the J call TRBJ2-2; perhaps TRBD1 as D (5 bases). The CDR3 totals 15 residues. In germline, CDR1 is MGHRA, CDR2 YSYEKL. Trimming shortened V by 1 base and J by 2 bases, and 8 bases separated the two germline ends. In DNA, the CDR3 is TGCGCCAGCAGCCAAGGAACAGGCAACACCGGGGAGCTGTTTTTT. Amino acid sequence: CASSQGTGNTGELFF.

The chain joins TRBV30 to TRBJ2-5; 7 nucleotides line up with TRBD2. The junction had 8 bases not matched to a gene; V was cut back by 5 bases and J by 5 bases. Germline CDR1 and CDR2: GTSNPN and SVGIG (reference sequence). The CDR3 extends over 13 amino acids. The CDR3 protein is CAWERLAGETQYF. DNA for the CDR3: TGTGCCTGGGAAAGACTAGCCGGTGAGACCCAGTACTTC. Complete variable domain (other parts from reference TRBV30 and TRBJ2-5): SQTIHQWPATLVQPVGSPLSLECTVEGTSNPNLYWYRQAAGRGLQLLFYSVGIGQISSEVPQNLSASRPQDRQFILSSKKLLLSDSGFYLCAWERLAGETQYFGPGTRLLVL.

V gene TRBV2 combines with J gene TRBJ2-7; no clear D gene. The CDR3 covers 16 residues. CDR1 is SNHLY, CDR2 FYNNEI, per germline. Trimming removed 0 bases from V and 2 bases from J, with 14 bases in between. CDR3 nucleotides: TGTGCCAGCAGTGAAGCGCTGCTAGTCCGACCCTACGAGCAGTACTTC. Its translation is CASSEALLVRPYEQYF.

The chain recombines TRBV29-1 with TRBJ2-7, with D maybe TRBD1 (6 bases). The ends were cut back, 4 bases at V and 4 bases at J, with 17 bases in the middle. Germline CDR1 is SQVTM and CDR2 is ANQGSEA. The CDR3 has 14 residues. CDR3 DNA sequence: TGCAGCGTTGTCTCCCGGACAGCCTCTTACGAGCAGTACTTC. Encoded protein: CSVVSRTASYEQYF.

The gene calls are TRBV4-3 and TRBJ1-4; D is ambiguous. Trimming removed 4 bases at V and 7 bases at J, with 19 bases between. CDR1 and CDR2 from the germline V gene are LGHNA and YSLEER. The CDR3 extends over 16 amino acids. The CDR3 DNA reads TGCGCCAGCAGCCCAAGAGGAGGATTCTGGAGTGAAAAACTGTTTTTT. It codes for CASSPRGGFWSEKLFF.

V gene TRBV29-1 combines with J gene TRBJ1-1; unclear D gene. Between the trimmed V and J ends, which lost 7 bases and 1 base, there was a span of 10 bases. Germline CDR1 reads SQVTM; CDR2 reads ANQGSEA. CDR3 length: 12 amino acids. DNA of the CDR3: TGCAGCGCCGGACTGCAGAACACTGAAGCTTTCTTT. Translating gives CSAGLQNTEAFF.

This sequence joins TRBV6-5 and TRBJ1-4; 8 bases line up with TRBD1. This CDR3 has 13 residues. CDR1 MNHEY and CDR2 SVGAGI come from the germline V gene. The trim removed 10 bases at V and 7 bases at J, leaving 8 bases unmatched. CDR3 amino acids: CANPTGVIEKLFF. CDR3 in DNA: TGTGCCAACCCGACAGGGGTCATTGAAAAACTGTTTTTT.

The chain employs TRBV4-3 and TRBJ1-1; a possible D gene is TRBD1 (5 bases). The CDR3 is 14 amino acids. V was cut by 3 bases and J by 5 bases, with 13 bases left in between. CDR1 LGHNA and CDR2 YSLEER come from the germline V gene. The CDR3 is CASSQLTGFTEAFF. CDR3 coding DNA: TGCGCCAGCAGCCAGCTTACAGGTTTTACTGAAGCTTTCTTT.

The chain recombines TRBV4-3 with TRBJ1-6, with D possibly matching TRBD1 (6 bases). The germline gives CDR1 LGHNA, CDR2 YSLEER. V was pared by 2 bases and J by 7 bases, with 9 bases between. The CDR3 runs 14 residues. The CDR3 nucleotides are TGCGCCAGCAGCCAACGGACAGAAAATTCACCCCTCCACTTT. Translation: CASSQRTENSPLHF.

On this clone itself: At one boundary the junction diverges from the germline segment, which might be a read error. The chain uses TRBV7-7 and TRBJ2-5; 8 bases are a match to TRBD2. This CDR3 region has 15 residues. The germline gives CDR1 SSHAT, CDR2 FNYEAQ (reference sequence). The CDR3 reads CASSLEAGAEETQYF. CDR3 bases: TGTGCTAGCAGCTTGGAAGCGGGGGCCGAAGAGACCCAGTACTTC.